The clone carrying this T cell receptor beta chain was counted at least ten times. Its target is unknown. This sample stems from a study of T cells after yellow fever vaccination. The study made its TCR cDNA through 5'RACE template switching. That step introduced a universal primer site along with UMIs. Each CDR3 protein is one row after TCRdb ran MiXCR on the 5' RACE reads. The sample records 70,000 or so distinct CDR3 sequences, roughly 6% being singletons. Overall study findings and caveats: Subsequent booster samples again held most clones from primary vaccination (around 96% CD4, roughly 91% CD8). From the bulk population, abundant clonotypes could contaminate and appear within FACS-sorted repertoires.

Looked up from germline, CDR1 is SGHRS and CDR2 is YFSETQ. The V end lost 5 bases, the J end lost 1 base, and 16 bases lay between the germline ends. This CDR3 region has 15 residues. The input for sequencing was CD4+ T cells sorted from PBMCs, taken less than 16 days after the first yellow fever vaccination. This rearrangement joins TRBV5-1 to TRBJ2-7, with D maybe TRBD2 (6 bases). The clonotype originates from a man in his late teens or twenties who received the YFV17D yellow fever vaccine. The CDR3 sequence is CASSSGDFLSYEQYF. CDR3 sequence (DNA): TGCGCCAGCAGTTCCGGGGACTTCCTTTCCTACGAGCAGTACTTC.